Listed below are T cell receptor beta chains from one sample, sequenced in a study of cytomegalovirus exposure and HLA in healthy donors. Using immunoSEQ multiplex PCR, the repertoire was profiled, and TCRdb retains in-frame clones only, with some absent. The data show some 120,000 clones, with 75% to 85% seen just once and 1.5% to 2% held by the top ten. Sequenced input: PBMCs. These receptors came from a middle-aged man in good health and CMV-seronegative. Both conserved end residues are part of each CDR3. A D gene is named only where the DNA matches it firmly. Clone size is not always given. Where it is, it says once, few, many or a class for expanded clones.

cdr3_aa cdr3_nt j_call d_call clone_size v_call
CASSFYANSGNTIYF TGTGCCAGCAGCTTCTACGCAAACTCTGGAAACACCATATATTTT TRBJ1-3 . . TRBV5-8
CASSLFAGGSTDTQYF TGTGCCAGCAGCTTATTTGCGGGAGGAAGCACAGATACGCAGTATTTT TRBJ2-3 TRBD2 few TRBV11-2
CASSLDRVGEKLFF TGCGCCAGCAGCTTGGACAGGGTGGGTGAAAAACTGTTTTTT TRBJ1-4 . . TRBV5-1
CASSQAPGVGYEQYF TGCGCCAGCAGCCAAGCACCGGGGGTCGGCTACGAGCAGTACTTC TRBJ2-7 . . TRBV4-3
CASSSTVSGNTIYF TGTGCCAGCAGCTCGACAGTCTCTGGAAACACCATATATTTT TRBJ1-3 . . TRBV27
CASSAGADTEAFF TGCGCCAGCAGTGCCGGTGCGGACACTGAAGCTTTCTTT TRBJ1-1 . . TRBV10-2
CASSLAPGQGRREGYTF TGTGCCAGCAGCTTAGCCCCAGGACAGGGCCGGCGAGAGGGCTACACCTTC TRBJ1-2 TRBD1 . TRBV7-2
CASSFSGETYNEQFF TGCGCCAGCAGCTTTTCGGGGGAAACCTACAATGAGCAGTTCTTC TRBJ2-1 . . TRBV5-1
CASSLPTGSGANVLTF TGTGCCAGCAGTTTACCCACAGGGTCTGGGGCCAACGTCCTGACTTTC TRBJ2-6 . . TRBV28
CASSFRQGTFSDF TGTGCCAGCAGTTTTAGACAGGGGACATTTTCTGACTTT TRBJ1-1 TRBD1 once TRBV6-6
CASSLLGPNIQYF TGTGCCAGCAGCTTACTAGGTCCTAACATTCAGTACTTC TRBJ2-4 . . TRBV7-2
CATSSRGQGIYEQYF TGTGCCACCTCTAGTAGGGGACAGGGTATCTACGAGCAGTACTTC TRBJ2-7 TRBD1 . TRBV15
CASRGVPLNSGANVLTF TGTGCCAGCAGGGGCGTACCTTTAAACTCTGGGGCCAACGTCCTGACTTTC TRBJ2-6 . . TRBV5-6
CASSQDWAMGSYGYTF TGCGCCAGCAGCCAAGATTGGGCTATGGGCAGTTATGGCTACACCTTC TRBJ1-2 . . TRBV4-3
CASGRGWDTEAFF TGTGCCAGCGGTAGGGGCTGGGACACTGAAGCTTTCTTT TRBJ1-1 . . TRBV6-5
CASSPGGTSYSPLHF TGTGCCAGCAGCCCGGGGGGGACATCCTATTCACCCCTCCACTTT TRBJ1-6 . . TRBV11-2
CASRVDTNTEAFF TGTGCCAGCAGGGTGGACACGAACACTGAAGCTTTCTTT TRBJ1-1 . . TRBV7-9
CASSYAPGVYEQYF TGTGCCAGCAGTTATGCCCCAGGGGTCTACGAGCAGTACTTC TRBJ2-7 . few TRBV6-5
CASRGQRASHGGYTF TGTGCCAGCCGGGGACAGCGGGCTTCTCATGGTGGCTACACCTTC TRBJ1-2 TRBD1 . TRBV2
CASRRSSGGSETQYF TGTGCCAGCAGAAGATCTAGCGGGGGGAGCGAGACCCAGTACTTC TRBJ2-5 TRBD2 . TRBV7-2
CASSQERAGGTDTQYF TGTGCCAGCAGCCAAGAGCGAGCGGGGGGCACAGATACGCAGTATTTT TRBJ2-3 TRBD2 few TRBV4-2
CASHPTGGGGYTF TGTGCCTCCCACCCGACAGGGGGTGGCGGCTACACCTTC TRBJ1-2 TRBD1 . TRBV10-3
CASMRSGNEKLFF TGTGCCAGCATGAGGTCGGGAAATGAAAAACTGTTTTTT TRBJ1-4 . once TRBV7-9
CASSVEKGLNTEAFF TGTGCCAGCAGTGTAGAGAAGGGGCTTAACACTGAAGCTTTCTTT TRBJ1-1 . many TRBV2
CASSLQGAKYNEQFF TGCGCCAGCAGCCTACAGGGGGCCAAGTACAATGAGCAGTTCTTC TRBJ2-1 TRBD1 . TRBV5-1
CASSLDNNEQFF TGTGCCAGCAGCTTAGACAACAATGAGCAGTTCTTC TRBJ2-1 . . TRBV11-3
CATSRDFPSPGGYTF TGTGCCACCAGCAGAGATTTCCCGAGCCCAGGGGGCTACACCTTC TRBJ1-2 . . TRBV15
CASRPDSGREQYF TGTGCCAGCAGACCCGACTCAGGGCGCGAGCAGTACTTC TRBJ2-7 . . TRBV6-5
CASSQMVGLNTDTQYF TGCGCCAGCAGCCAAATGGTTGGACTAAACACAGATACGCAGTATTTT TRBJ2-3 . . TRBV4-3
CASSARDRDHEQFF TGTGCCAGCAGCGCCCGGGACAGGGACCATGAGCAGTTCTTC TRBJ2-1 TRBD1 . TRBV11-1
CASSRAGPEKLFF TGTGCCAGCAGCCGTGCGGGCCCAGAAAAACTGTTTTTT TRBJ1-4 . . TRBV14
CASSHPGGGQGEEKLFF TGCGCCAGCAGCCATCCCGGTGGGGGACAGGGGGAGGAAAAACTGTTTTTT TRBJ1-4 TRBD1 few TRBV4-1
CASSPGGSSDTQYF TGTGCCAGCAGCCCAGGGGGCTCCAGCGATACGCAGTATTTT TRBJ2-3 TRBD1 . TRBV7-3
CASSPTGGVGTGELFF TGTGCCAGCAGCCCGACAGGGGGCGTCGGCACCGGGGAGCTGTTTTTT TRBJ2-2 TRBD1 . TRBV7-8
CASSLFRGTGELFF TGTGCCAGCAGTTTATTTCGAGGGACCGGGGAGCTGTTTTTT TRBJ2-2 . once TRBV27
CASSVGGQWDEQFF TGTGCCAGCAGCGTAGGGGGACAATGGGATGAGCAGTTCTTC TRBJ2-1 . . TRBV9
CASSQGGRNYGYTF TGTGCCAGCAGCCAAGGGGGGAGGAACTATGGCTACACCTTC TRBJ1-2 . . TRBV14
CASSPLGLYEQYF TGTGCCAGCAGTCCCTTGGGACTATACGAGCAGTACTTC TRBJ2-7 TRBD2 . TRBV27
CASSLARGGEQYF TGCGCCAGCAGCTTGGCCAGGGGCGGCGAGCAGTACTTC TRBJ2-7 . few TRBV5-1
CASSLMTGSEKLFF TGTGCCAGCAGCTTAATGACCGGGTCCGAAAAACTGTTTTTT TRBJ1-4 . . TRBV7-9
CASSKTGIQETQYF TGTGCCAGCAGCAAAACAGGTATCCAAGAGACCCAGTACTTC TRBJ2-5 . . TRBV7-2
CASSQDVSLSLYYGYTF TGCGCCAGCAGCCAAGATGTTAGTTTGTCGCTGTACTATGGCTACACCTTC TRBJ1-2 . . TRBV4-3
CASAPRRGLSTDTQYF TGTGCTAGTGCCCCTCGGAGGGGTCTGAGCACAGATACGCAGTATTTT TRBJ2-3 . . TRBV12-5
CASSRQGPYEQYF TGTGCCAGCAGTCGACAGGGTCCCTACGAGCAGTACTTC TRBJ2-7 TRBD1 once TRBV27
CASSSTGESHNEQFF TGCGCCAGCAGCTCTACAGGGGAAAGTCACAATGAGCAGTTCTTC TRBJ2-1 TRBD1 . TRBV5-1
CASRRTASYEQYF TGTGCCAGCAGACGGACAGCTTCCTACGAGCAGTACTTC TRBJ2-7 . . TRBV27
CASSPAGQGYEQYF TGTGCCAGCAGCCCGGCGGGACAGGGATACGAGCAGTACTTC TRBJ2-7 TRBD1 once TRBV5-5
CASRNMGQPHEQYF TGTGCTAGTAGAAATATGGGACAGCCCCACGAGCAGTACTTC TRBJ2-7 TRBD1 . TRBV12-5
CASSLVSSVPFF TGTGCCAGCAGCTTAGTGTCTAGCGTCCCGTTCTTC TRBJ2-1 . . TRBV7-9
CASSLSPGGGNEQYF TGTGCCAGCAGTTTGTCTCCAGGGGGCGGGAACGAGCAGTACTTC TRBJ2-7 TRBD1 few TRBV27
CASRLWRSQGNSPLHF TGTGCCAGCCGCCTTTGGCGGTCACAGGGAAATTCACCCCTCCACTTT TRBJ1-6 . . TRBV2